The 30 T cell receptor beta chains in this list originate from one sample, sequenced in a study of control samples from healthy donors and cancer patients. The table came from immunoSEQ multiplex PCR; TCRdb's copy has only in-frame clones and leaves some out. The table includes around 83,000 clones, approximately 93% detected once. Sample: PBMCs. The origin of the receptors is a woman in her thirties or forties with lung cancer.

This clone has only one observation. This chain connects TRBV18 to TRBJ1-3, with a weak D call TRBD1 (5 bases). The CDR3 is 17 residues long. V lost 0 bases to trimming and J lost 2 bases, with 14 bases between them. Per the germline V gene, CDR1 is KGHSH and CDR2 is LQKENI. CDR3 region: CASSPPRGDTTGNTIYF. As DNA, the CDR3 is TGTGCCAGCTCACCACCGAGGGGAGATACGACTGGAAACACCATATATTTT. Variable domain in full (rest from reference TRBV18 and TRBJ1-3): NAGVMQNPRHLVRRRGQEARLRCSPMKGHSHVYWYRQLPEEGLKFMVYLQKENIIDESGMPKERFSAEFPKEGPSILRIQQVVRGDSAAYFCASSPPRGDTTGNTIYFGEGSWLTVV.

V usage is TRBV12-3 or TRBV12-4 and J usage is TRBJ1-1; no firm D call. The CDR3 is made up of 12 amino acids. The V end lost 2 bases, the J end lost 5 bases, and 6 bases lay between the germline ends. In DNA, the CDR3 is TGTGCCAGCAGTTTACTGGGAACTGAAGCTTTCTTT. It encodes CASSLLGTEAFF.

CDR3 sequence: CASMRAGYSNQPQHF. CDR3 in DNA: TGTGCCAGCATGCGGGCAGGATATAGCAATCAGCCCCAGCATTTT. This chain uses TRBV6-5 with TRBJ1-5; no reliable D call. Germline CDR1 MNHEY, CDR2 SVGAGI. Trimming stripped 7 bases from V and 0 bases from J, with 13 bases between. The CDR3 has 15 residues.

V gene TRBV5-4 combines with J gene TRBJ1-1, with 8 bases lining up with TRBD1. The ends lost 4 bases at V and 0 bases at J; junction bases unmatched: 5. The CDR3 is made up of 15 amino acids. Germline V CDR1 and CDR2: SGHNT, YYREEE (reference sequence). In DNA form, the CDR3 reads TGTGCCAGCAGCCCACGGGACAGGTTGAACACTGAAGCTTTCTTT. This sequence encodes CASSPRDRLNTEAFF.

This sequence joins TRBV19 and TRBJ1-4, with D uncertain. CDR3 length: 16 amino acids. The germline CDR1 and CDR2 sequences are LNHDA and SQIVND (reference sequence). Trimming removed 6 bases from V and 0 bases from J, with 14 bases in between. Here the CDR3 reads CASRIGSGATNEKLFF. Here the CDR3 DNA reads TGTGCCAGTAGAATCGGGTCCGGGGCAACTAATGAAAAACTGTTTTTT.

This chain links TRBV24-1 with TRBJ2-5; the D gene is possibly TRBD1 (5 bases). Germline-derived CDR1 and CDR2 are KGHDR and SFDVKD. Trimming cost V 4 bases and J 7 bases, with 24 bases left between them. The CDR3 sequence is 17 residues long. The CDR3 spells CATSDPIDPRVGGTQYF. In DNA, the CDR3 is TGTGCCACCAGTGACCCGATTGACCCCAGGGTCGGCGGGACCCAGTACTTC.

This clone has only one observation. This chain uses TRBV5-4 with TRBJ2-7; D is perhaps TRBD2 (5 bases). The CDR3 runs to 16 residues. With 0 bases removed from V and 3 bases from J, the gap between germline ends came to 16 bases. The germline CDR1 and CDR2 sequences are SGHNT and YYREEE (reference sequence). CDR3 sequence: CASSLGASGSVYEQYF. The DNA of the CDR3 is TGTGCCAGCAGCTTGGGTGCGAGCGGCTCTGTCTACGAGCAGTACTTC. Based on the CDR3 plus reference TRBV5-4 and TRBJ2-7, the full variable domain is ETGVTQSPTHLIKTRGQQVTLRCSSQSGHNTVSWYQQALGQGPQFIFQYYREEENGRGNFPPRFSGLQFPNYSSELNVNALELDDSALYLCASSLGASGSVYEQYFGPGTRLTVT.

The V gene is TRBV28, the J gene TRBJ1-2, with D possibly matching TRBD1 (5 bases). CDR3 length: 14 residues. The V end was cut by 6 bases, the J end by 3 bases, with 14 bases between. Germline assignment: CDR1 MDHEN and CDR2 SYDVKM. For the CDR3, the DNA is TGTGCCAGCAGCTCCGGGGGGGGTCACTATGGCTACACCTTC. This translates into CASSSGGGHYGYTF.

The V call is TRBV5-4, the J call TRBJ2-7; tentatively, D is TRBD2 (5 bases). The CDR3 runs to 17 residues. CDR1 and CDR2 from the germline V gene are SGHNT and YYREEE (reference sequence). The V gene lost 3 bases and the J gene lost 0 bases, with 19 bases spanning the gap. Here the CDR3 reads CASSWGTASQPSYEQYF. CDR3 DNA: TGTGCCAGCAGCTGGGGAACGGCTAGCCAGCCCTCCTACGAGCAGTACTTC.

This chain uses TRBV7-3 with TRBJ1-1, with 8 positions matching TRBD1. CDR1 is SGHTA, CDR2 FQGTGA, per germline. The CDR3 runs to 15 residues. V shed 2 bases, J shed 1 base, and the junction held 3 bases outside the gene matches. The CDR3 region is CASSLLGQANTEAFF. The CDR3 DNA is TGTGCCAGCAGCTTACTGGGACAGGCGAACACTGAAGCTTTCTTT.

The chain uses TRBV5-1 and TRBJ1-6; 7 nucleotides agree with TRBD1. Trimming took 4 bases from V and 5 from J; bases not matched to a gene: 6. This CDR3 region has 15 residues. The germline V gene has CDR1 SGHRS and CDR2 YFSETQ. The CDR3 nucleotides read TGCGCCAGCAGCCTAGGGACAGTCGATAATTCACCCCTCCACTTT. This gives the protein CASSLGTVDNSPLHF.

The V and J genes are TRBV28 and TRBJ2-4; D is ambiguous. The CDR3 has 15 residues. The germline gives CDR1 MDHEN, CDR2 SYDVKM. V was trimmed by 7 bases and J by 2 bases, leaving 15 bases between them. CDR3 amino acids: CASKTPDTTKNIQYF. For the CDR3, the DNA is TGTGCCAGCAAAACCCCCGACACAACCAAAAACATTCAGTACTTC.

Only one count was recorded for this clone. V usage is TRBV2 and J usage is TRBJ2-7; D unclear. The germline V and J ends were trimmed by 1 base and 1 base, with 2 bases remaining between them. Germline V lookup: CDR1 SNHLY, CDR2 FYNNEI. The CDR3 is made up of 12 amino acids. Here the CDR3 DNA reads TGTGCCAGCAGTGAAGGATCCTACGAGCAGTACTTC. As protein: CASSEGSYEQYF.

This clone was observed a single time. The V gene is TRBV6-4, the J gene TRBJ1-2; TRBD1 agrees at 10 bases. Germline CDR1 MRHNA, CDR2 SNTAGT. The CDR3 is 13 residues long. The ends lost 6 bases at V and 4 bases at J; junction bases unmatched: 2. This CDR3 reads CASRTGGGYGYTF. For the CDR3, the DNA is TGTGCCAGCAGGACAGGGGGCGGCTATGGCTACACCTTC.

V usage is TRBV13 and J usage is TRBJ1-1; 7 positions agree with TRBD1. V dropped 0 bases and J dropped 1; count of bases not matched to a gene: 8. Germline CDR1 PRHDT, CDR2 FYEKMQ (reference sequence). The length of the CDR3 is 17 residues. CDR3 nucleotides: TGTGCCAGCAGCTTAGGAGCGGCAGGGGGTAGGAACACTGAAGCTTTCTTT. This gives the protein CASSLGAAGGRNTEAFF.

This clone occurred once. This chain uses TRBV19 with TRBJ2-5; 9 positions agree with TRBD2. Germline-derived CDR1 and CDR2 are LNHDA and SQIVND (reference sequence). This CDR3 has 11 residues. The CDR3 loop reads CAATSGETQYF. As DNA, the CDR3 is TGTGCAGCGACTAGCGGAGAGACCCAGTACTTC.

V gene TRBV10-3 combines with J gene TRBJ1-2; D call uncertain. In germline, CDR1 is ENHRY, CDR2 SYGVKD. This CDR3 is built from 16 residues. The V end lost 4 bases, the J end lost 4 bases, and 19 bases lay between the germline ends. Written as DNA, the CDR3 is TGTGCCATCAGTGGCGGGAGACGCCTGGCGGGCTATGGCTACACCTTC. Encoded protein: CAISGGRRLAGYGYTF.

V and J are TRBV18 and TRBJ1-1; D perhaps matches TRBD1 (6 bases). Trimming pared 6 bases from V and 4 bases from J, leaving 15 bases between. The CDR3 runs to 14 residues. The germline CDR1 and CDR2 sequences are KGHSH and LQKENI. CDR3 protein: CASSPAGGGTEAFF. CDR3 sequence (DNA): TGTGCCAGCTCCCCTGCAGGAGGGGGCACTGAAGCTTTCTTT.

The gene calls are TRBV28 and TRBJ2-3, with D maybe TRBD2 (6 bases). This CDR3 has 14 amino acids. The ends were cut back, 3 bases at V and 2 bases at J, with 9 bases in the middle. CDR1 and CDR2 (germline): MDHEN, SYDVKM. CDR3 DNA sequence: TGTGCCAGCAGTTTTCGGGAGCTCACAGATACGCAGTATTTT. Translation gives CASSFRELTDTQYF.

As DNA, the CDR3 is TGTGCCAGCAGCCCCAGACAGGGAGGGACCCAGTACTTC. Its protein product is CASSPRQGGTQYF. The V and J genes are TRBV13 and TRBJ2-5; D is perhaps TRBD1 (7 bases). The CDR3 has 13 residues. Germline values: CDR1 PRHDT, CDR2 FYEKMQ (reference sequence). Trimming removed 5 bases at V and 7 bases at J, with 14 bases between.

This clone appeared once. The chain employs TRBV5-1 and TRBJ1-4, with D perhaps TRBD1 (5 bases). Germline assignment: CDR1 SGHRS and CDR2 YFSETQ. The CDR3 runs 15 residues. V shed 3 bases and J shed 3 bases, with 12 bases lying between them. The CDR3 is CASSSQGGPNEKLFF. CDR3 coding DNA: TGCGCCAGCAGCTCGCAGGGAGGTCCTAATGAAAAACTGTTTTTT.

The V and J genes are TRBV27 and TRBJ1-5; TRBD1 might be the D (5 bases). This CDR3 is 15 amino acids long. V shed 4 bases and J shed 5 bases, with 15 bases lying between them. CDR1 is MNHEY, CDR2 SMNVEV, per germline (reference sequence). CDR3 DNA sequence: TGTGCCAGCAGTTCCCGGGACGGGGGTTATCAGCCCCAGCATTTT. Translating gives CASSSRDGGYQPQHF.

This chain joins TRBV7-9 and TRBJ2-3, with a tentative D call TRBD2 (5 bases). Germline-derived CDR1 and CDR2 are SEHNR and FQNEAQ (reference sequence). This CDR3 is built from 10 residues. CDR3 sequence: CAIRGDTQYF. CDR3 sequence (DNA): TGTGCAATCCGCGGGGATACGCAGTATTTT.

This chain connects TRBV19 to TRBJ1-1; 7 positions agree with TRBD1. V shed 5 bases and J 3 bases; nucleotides not matched to a gene: 6. The CDR3 consists of 14 residues. CDR1 and CDR2 from the germline V gene are LNHDA and SQIVND (reference sequence). Written as DNA, the CDR3 is TGTGCCAGTAGTGTGACAGGGCTGGACACTGAAGCTTTCTTT. Protein: CASSVTGLDTEAFF.

V usage is TRBV3-1 (or the pseudogene TRBV3-2) and J usage is TRBJ2-7; 9 bases align to TRBD2. Trimming took 8 bases from V and 1 from J; bases not matched to a gene: 3. CDR1 and CDR2 (germline): LGHDT, YNNKEL (reference sequence). CDR3 size: 13 residues. The CDR3 region is CASRLAVSYEQYF. In nucleotides, the CDR3 is TGTGCCAGCCGACTAGCGGTTTCCTACGAGCAGTACTTC.

In nucleotides, the CDR3 is TGTGCCAGCTCATCCCGGACAGGCTCAAATGAAAAACTGTTTTTT. Translation gives CASSSRTGSNEKLFF. The V call is TRBV18, the J call TRBJ1-4, with TRBD1 matching 7 bases. CDR3 length equals 15 residues. Germline V lookup: CDR1 KGHSH, CDR2 LQKENI. With V trimmed by 5 bases and J by 5 bases, 8 bases remained unmatched.

V usage is TRBV5-4 and J usage is TRBJ2-3, with 8 bases fitting TRBD1. Trimming removed 2 bases from V and 5 bases from J; junction bases left unmatched: 7. There are 15 residues in the CDR3. CDR1 is SGHNT, CDR2 YYREEE, per germline (reference sequence). The CDR3 reads CASSFRGLLEDTQYF. CDR3 sequence (DNA): TGTGCCAGCAGCTTCAGGGGGCTTTTGGAAGATACGCAGTATTTT. The entire variable domain, with the rest obtained from reference TRBV5-4 and TRBJ2-3, is as follows: ETGVTQSPTHLIKTRGQQVTLRCSSQSGHNTVSWYQQALGQGPQFIFQYYREEENGRGNFPPRFSGLQFPNYSSELNVNALELDDSALYLCASSFRGLLEDTQYFGPGTRLTVL.

This sequence joins TRBV6-1 and TRBJ2-3; TRBD1 or TRBD2 may be the D gene (6 bases each). There are 16 residues in the CDR3. The germline CDR1 and CDR2 sequences are MNHNS and SASEGT. V lost 4 bases and J 2 bases, leaving 16 bases between the germline ends. CDR3 sequence: CASSAPRGATTDTQYF. As DNA, the CDR3 is TGTGCCAGCAGTGCCCCTAGGGGGGCGACCACAGATACGCAGTATTTT.

The DNA for the CDR3 is TGTGCCTGGAGTGGCCTCAAGCTGGGCAATGAGCAGTTCTTC. Protein sequence: CAWSGLKLGNEQFF. The chain carries TRBV30 and TRBJ2-1; D not certain. The CDR3 covers 14 residues. CDR1 and CDR2 from the germline V gene are GTSNPN and SVGIG (reference sequence). Between the trimmed V and J ends, which lost 1 base and 6 bases, there was a span of 13 bases.

The chain combines TRBV28 with TRBJ2-6, with unresolved D. Germline loops: CDR1 MDHEN, CDR2 SYDVKM. The CDR3 sequence is 15 residues long. V lost 7 bases and J lost 0, with 10 bases in between. CDR3 in amino acids: CASNWAASGANVLTF. The CDR3 DNA follows: TGTGCCAGCAACTGGGCCGCCTCTGGGGCCAACGTCCTGACTTTC.